This TCR beta chain was identified in a study of beta chain features in type 1 diabetes. The germline V gene encodes CDR1 SEHNR and CDR2 FQNEAQ (reference sequence). The CDR3 is 14 amino acids. Trimming shortened V by 3 bases and J by 7 bases, and 12 bases separated the two germline ends. This clone turned up a few times. Its antigen is unknown. The entirety of the isolated RNA underwent reverse transcription, so expressed TCRB transcripts were sequenced. Data came from immunoSEQ multiplex PCR; TCRdb stores just in-frame clones and leaves some out. The sample lists a few hundred thousand clones, 8.5% to 10% occurring once. Study observations and caveats: The similarity of naive, central memory and Treg TCRB repertoires appeared greater among patients than among healthy donors. For Type 1 diabetes patients, all four CD4+ subsets carried TCRB CDR3s that were moderately but significantly shorter.

Specimen: central memory CD4+ T cells from blood. The receptor was derived from a man between 25 and 39 years old with type 1 diabetes. The genes are TRBV7-9 and TRBJ1-4, with a tentative D call TRBD1 (5 bases). The CDR3 DNA is TGTGCCAGCAGCTTTGGGGGGTTCAGTGAAAAACTGTTTTTT. It yields the protein CASSFGGFSEKLFF.